The 6 T cell receptor beta chains below come from one sample, sequenced in a study of T cells in Graves' hyperthyroidism and ophthalmopathy. Amplification targeted TCR beta CDR3 regions from RNA transcripts. First-round RT-PCR of the TCR CDR3 relied on the HTBI primer set. In TCRdb, the multiplex PCR reads were re-called with MiXCR into one record per CDR3 protein. The profile shows around 250,000 distinct CDR3 sequences, just over 14% of them singletons. Sequences were obtained from blood. These receptors came from a woman between 35 and 50 years old with Graves' hyperthyroidism that later progressed to Graves' ophthalmopathy.

This clonotype was counted at least ten times. CDR3 amino acids: CATSDSEAGTLGLTEAFF. CDR3 coding DNA: TGTGCCACCAGTGATTCAGAGGCAGGGACTCTTGGGTTAACTGAAGCTTTCTTT. J is TRBJ1-1 and V is TRBV24-1, with a possible D match to TRBD1 (5 bases). Trimming took off 2 bases at V and 5 bases at J, with 23 bases between the two ends. The CDR3 is 18 amino acids. Per the germline V gene, CDR1 is KGHDR and CDR2 is SFDVKD.

This clonotype was counted between two and nine times. V gene TRBV29-1 combines with J gene TRBJ1-5; no reliable D call. V was shortened by 4 bases and J by 5 bases, with 12 bases between the two germline ends. This CDR3 has 13 residues. Germline assignment: CDR1 SQVTM and CDR2 ANQGSEA. As DNA, the CDR3 is TGCAGCGTTGGGGAGGGCCCCGATCAGCCCCAGCATTTT. Its translation: CSVGEGPDQPQHF.

This clonotype was picked up many times. The chain couples TRBV30 to TRBJ1-1; unclear D gene. The germline gives CDR1 GTSNPN, CDR2 SVGIG (reference sequence). The CDR3 is 11 amino acids. V lost 4 bases, J lost 4 bases, and 7 bases lay in between. This CDR3 is CAWTKSTEAFF. CDR3 nucleotides: TGTGCCTGGACCAAGAGCACTGAAGCTTTCTTT.

This clonotype was counted many times. The chain couples TRBV20-1 to TRBJ2-3; no clear D gene. Germline CDR1 is DFQATT and CDR2 is SNEGSKA (reference sequence). The CDR3 has 13 residues. Trimming pared 3 bases from V and 1 base from J, leaving 8 bases between. Written as DNA, the CDR3 is TGCAGTGCTAGCCGGATCGGCACAGATACGCAGTATTTT. Translation gives CSASRIGTDTQYF.

This clonotype was counted many times. CDR3 DNA: TGTGCCAGCAGTGACAGGGGGCTTTCCTACGAGCAGTACTTC. Protein sequence: CASSDRGLSYEQYF. The gene calls are TRBV2 and TRBJ2-7, with 8 bases identical to TRBD1. The CDR3 has 14 amino acids. From germline, CDR1 is SNHLY and CDR2 FYNNEI. Trimming removed 3 bases from V and 1 base from J; junction bases left unmatched: 2.

This clonotype has at least ten counts. The chain joins TRBV6-1 to TRBJ1-1; tentatively, D is TRBD1 (5 bases). CDR1 is MNHNS, CDR2 SASEGT, per germline. CDR3 length: 13 residues. V gave up 5 bases and J gave up 9 bases, with 16 bases separating them. CDR3 sequence: CASSRRWDGKAFF. In DNA, the CDR3 is TGTGCCAGCAGTCGCAGGTGGGACGGCAAAGCTTTCTTT.